These 21 T cell receptor beta chains share one sample of origin, sequenced in a study of shared clonotypes between healthy human individuals. CD45RO-negative cells were positively selected for CCR7, leaving out terminally differentiated effector memory CD45RA+ cells. Profiling relied on immunoSEQ multiplex PCR, and the TCRdb table lists in-frame clones only, not all of them. Of 2 million or so clones detected, roughly 95% appear once; the ten largest clones hold about 1.1%. Sequencing was performed on naive CD8+ T cells sorted from blood. All receptors derive from a young man in good health.

V and J are TRBV7-8 and TRBJ2-7, with D possibly TRBD1 on 6 matching bases. This CDR3 is built from 14 residues. Trimming removed 5 bases from V and 1 base from J, with 12 bases in between. Germline V CDR1 and CDR2: SGHVS, FQNEAQ. CDR3 DNA: TGTGCCAGCAGCCCTCCGGACAGTTCCTACGAGCAGTACTTC. Amino acid sequence: CASSPPDSSYEQYF. The whole variable domain, filled in from reference TRBV7-8 and TRBJ2-7, reads GAGVSQSPRYKVAKRGQDVALRCDPISGHVSLFWYQQALGQGPEFLTYFQNEAQLDKSGLPSDRFFAERPEGSVSTLKIQRTQQEDSAVYLCASSPPDSSYEQYFGPGTRLTVT.

Turning to this clone: Other DNA sequences within the sample encode an identical CDR3. CDR3 DNA: TGTGCCAGCAGTTACAGAGAGGGGTCCTACGAGCAGTACTTC. Its protein is CASSYREGSYEQYF. V gene TRBV6-5 combines with J gene TRBJ2-7; tentatively, D is TRBD1 or TRBD2 (5 bases each). Per the germline V gene, CDR1 is MNHEY and CDR2 is SVGAGI. The CDR3 length is 14 residues. The germline V and J ends were trimmed by 2 bases and 1 base, with 9 bases remaining between them.

This chain uses TRBV7-8 with TRBJ1-5, with 12 bases fitting TRBD1. This CDR3 region has 16 residues. The germline V gene has CDR1 SGHVS and CDR2 FQNEAQ. V was pared by 1 base and J by 7 bases, with 5 bases of the junction left unmatched. The CDR3 bases are TGTGCCAGCAGCTTAGAGGGGACAGGGGGCGGGCAGCCCCAGCATTTT. Its translation: CASSLEGTGGGQPQHF.

The rearrangement uses TRBV9 and TRBJ2-1; a possible D gene is TRBD2 (5 bases). Germline CDR1 SGDLS, CDR2 YYNGEE. With 1 base removed from V and 6 bases from J, the gap between germline ends came to 11 bases. CDR3 size: 14 residues. CDR3 loop: CASSVMEGGNEQFF. The CDR3 DNA sequence: TGTGCCAGCAGCGTAATGGAAGGAGGCAATGAGCAGTTCTTC.

V gene TRBV25-1 combines with J gene TRBJ1-1; D perhaps matches TRBD1 (5 bases). Germline V gene lookup returns CDR1 MGHDK and CDR2 SYGVNS. Trimming shortened V by 2 bases and J by 10 bases, and 11 bases separated the two germline ends. CDR3 length: 12 residues. The CDR3 reads CASSERGFGAFF. CDR3 nucleotide sequence: TGTGCCAGCAGTGAACGGGGGTTCGGAGCTTTCTTT. The variable domain in full, completed from reference TRBV25-1 and TRBJ1-1, reads EADIYQTPRYLVIGTGKKITLECSQTMGHDKMYWYQQDPGMELHLIHYSYGVNSTEKGDLSSESTVSRIRTEHFPLTLESARPSHTSQYLCASSERGFGAFFGQGTRLTVV.

The rearrangement links TRBV6-6 to TRBJ2-7, with D possibly matching TRBD2 (5 bases). Trimming cost V 6 bases and J 0 bases, with 12 bases left between them. The CDR3 is 14 amino acids. CDR1 and CDR2 from the germline V gene are MNHNY and SVGAGI (reference sequence). CDR3 DNA sequence: TGTGCCAGCAGCCAGGACTTAAGCTCCTACGAGCAGTACTTC. Residues: CASSQDLSSYEQYF.

J is TRBJ2-5 and V is TRBV10-2, with 12 bases aligning to TRBD2. There are 15 residues in the CDR3. Trimming took 6 bases from V and 5 from J; bases not matched to a gene: 7. Germline CDR1 WSHSY, CDR2 SAAADI. The CDR3 DNA follows: TGCGCCAGCAGCCAAAGGACTAGCGGGGTGGAGACCCAGTACTTC. The encoded protein is CASSQRTSGVETQYF.

The rearrangement links TRBV5-1 to TRBJ1-3; D not certain. Germline assignment: CDR1 SGHRS and CDR2 YFSETQ. V lost 4 bases, J lost 0 bases, and 8 bases lay in between. The CDR3 sequence is 14 residues long. CDR3 in amino acids: CASSAGDSGNTIYF. In nucleotides, the CDR3 is TGCGCCAGCAGCGCCGGGGACTCTGGAAACACCATATATTTT. The variable domain in full, with the rest retrieved from reference TRBV5-1 and TRBJ1-3, is KAGVTQTPRYLIKTRGQQVTLSCSPISGHRSVSWYQQTPGQGLQFLFEYFSETQRNKGNFPGRFSGRQFSNSRSEMNVSTLELGDSALYLCASSAGDSGNTIYFGEGSWLTVV.

The chain uses TRBV5-6 and TRBJ2-7; 8 positions agree with TRBD2. Germline-derived CDR1 and CDR2 are SGHDT and YYEEEE. V was clipped by 4 bases and J by 1 base; unmatched bases: 7. This CDR3 has 15 amino acids. The CDR3 loop is CASSTSGSSSYEQYF. The CDR3 bases are TGTGCCAGCAGCACAAGCGGGAGTTCTTCCTACGAGCAGTACTTC.

The chain couples TRBV29-1 to TRBJ2-7, with D possibly TRBD2 on 6 matching bases. Per the germline V gene, CDR1 is SQVTM and CDR2 is ANQGSEA. The CDR3 has 12 residues. The V and J ends lost 7 bases and 0 bases respectively, with 10 bases between them. CDR3 amino acids: CSAAGSSYEQYF. The CDR3 DNA is TGCAGCGCCGCGGGAAGCTCCTACGAGCAGTACTTC.

The chain joins TRBV10-3 to TRBJ1-2; possibly TRBD1 for D (6 bases). CDR3 length equals 14 residues. CDR1 ENHRY and CDR2 SYGVKD come from the germline V gene. Trimming left V 3 bases short and J 4 bases short, with 12 bases between. CDR3 in DNA: TGTGCCATCAGTGAAGGGGACACCATCTATGGCTACACCTTC. Its translation: CAISEGDTIYGYTF.

CDR3 nucleotides: TGCGCCAGCAGCCCCTGGGCAGACGCGATGATCGAGACCCAGTACTTC. Translation gives CASSPWADAMIETQYF. The V gene is TRBV5-1, the J gene TRBJ2-5, with D unresolved. Trimming took off 4 bases at V and 5 bases at J, with 21 bases between the two ends. Germline assignment: CDR1 SGHRS and CDR2 YFSETQ. This CDR3 has 16 residues.

The chain recombines TRBV29-1 with TRBJ2-7; D is undetermined. Germline assignment: CDR1 SQVTM and CDR2 ANQGSEA. V lost 6 bases to trimming and J lost 1 base, with 10 bases between them. This CDR3 contains 12 residues. The CDR3 sequence is CSVLSQSYEQYF. The CDR3 nucleotides read TGCAGCGTGCTATCACAATCCTACGAGCAGTACTTC.

In this sample, this clone turned up once. The junction differs from germline at one of its ends, possibly a read error. This sequence joins TRBV6-1 and TRBJ1-5; TRBD1 is a possible D gene (5 bases). Germline loops: CDR1 MNHNS, CDR2 SASEGT. This CDR3 has 14 residues. CDR3 coding DNA: TGTGCCAGTAGTGCACCCGGGGGGAATCAGCCCCAGCATTTT. Residues: CASSAPGGNQPQHF.

The genes are TRBV4-1 and TRBJ1-5, with a tentative D call TRBD1 (6 bases). The V and J ends lost 4 bases and 5 bases respectively, with 9 bases between them. Germline V gene data show CDR1 as MGHRA and CDR2 as YSYEKL. This CDR3 is 13 amino acids long. The CDR3 sequence is CASSLAGDQPQHF. CDR3 bases: TGCGCCAGCAGCCTCGCAGGGGATCAGCCCCAGCATTTT.

V is TRBV6-6 and J is TRBJ2-7, with TRBD1 matching 11 bases. Trimming removed 5 bases from V and 1 base from J; junction bases left unmatched: 4. The length of the CDR3 is 15 residues. Germline CDR1 reads MNHNY; CDR2 reads SVGAGI (reference sequence). The CDR3 DNA sequence: TGTGCCAGCAGTCCTTGGGACAGGGGGTCCTACGAGCAGTACTTC. It is translated as CASSPWDRGSYEQYF.

The chain carries TRBV29-1 and TRBJ2-7; the D is unclear. This CDR3 contains 12 residues. Between the trimmed V and J ends, which lost 4 bases and 3 bases, there was a span of 10 bases. Germline values: CDR1 SQVTM, CDR2 ANQGSEA. CDR3 amino acids: CSVGYASYEQYF. CDR3 DNA sequence: TGCAGCGTTGGGTACGCCAGCTACGAGCAGTACTTC.

This chain joins TRBV4-3 and TRBJ2-7; 8 nucleotides agree with TRBD1. CDR3 size: 17 residues. Germline V gene data show CDR1 as LGHNA and CDR2 as YSLEER. The V segment lost 0 bases and the J segment 7 bases; nucleotides outside the gene matches: 14. CDR3 sequence: CASSQDSVGQGAREQYF. CDR3 in DNA: TGCGCCAGCAGCCAAGATTCAGTGGGCCAGGGGGCACGTGAGCAGTACTTC.

The V gene is TRBV4-3, the J gene TRBJ2-3; D is uncertain. The CDR3 consists of 15 residues. V lost 4 bases to trimming and J lost 0 bases, with 11 bases between them. Germline V lookup: CDR1 LGHNA, CDR2 YSLEER. The CDR3 protein is CASSPTDISTDTQYF. As DNA, the CDR3 is TGCGCCAGCAGCCCTACGGATATTAGCACAGATACGCAGTATTTT.

The count of this clone is one. The chain recombines TRBV10-1 with TRBJ1-2; a weak D match, TRBD1 (6 bases). Trimming removed 2 bases at V and 4 bases at J, with 14 bases between. This CDR3 comprises 15 residues. Germline CDR1 WNHNN, CDR2 SYGVQD (reference sequence). DNA of the CDR3: TGCGCCAGCAGTGAGAGGGGGGACTCGAGCTATGGCTACACCTTC. Protein product: CASSERGDSSYGYTF.

V is TRBV27 and J is TRBJ2-3, with D hard to call. CDR1 and CDR2 from the germline V gene are MNHEY and SMNVEV (reference sequence). This CDR3 contains 14 residues. Trimming shortened V by 1 base and J by 4 bases, and 9 bases separated the two germline ends. CDR3 in DNA: TGTGCCAGCAGTTTATACCGTAGCTCAGATACGCAGTATTTT. The encoded protein is CASSLYRSSDTQYF.